These T cell receptor beta chains were read from a single sample in a study of T cells in Graves' hyperthyroidism and ophthalmopathy. TCRdb fed the multiplex PCR reads into MiXCR, producing one record per CDR3 protein. This sample has 500,000 to 750,000 distinct CDR3 sequences, with about half found just once. Sequenced material: peripheral blood or thyroid tissue (not recorded which). Source of these receptors: a woman aged 18-35 years with Graves' hyperthyroidism. The CDR3 runs from the conserved cysteine through the conserved F or W. The D gene is left open where the match is weak. Not every row has a clone size; where given, it reads once, few, many or a size class.

v_call: TRBV7-9
clone_size: once
d_call: TRBD2
j_call: TRBJ2-2
cdr3_nt: TGTGCCAGCAGTCCTCCTTGGGGGGACTATGGACTAACCGGGGAGCTGTTTTTT
cdr3_aa: CASSPPWGDYGLTGELFF

v_call: TRBV9
clone_size: .
d_call: .
j_call: TRBJ1-2
cdr3_nt: TGTGCCAGCAGCGTGGGGGGCCCAGGGGTTGGCTACACCTTC
cdr3_aa: CASSVGGPGVGYTF

v_call: TRBV7-8
clone_size: many
d_call: .
j_call: TRBJ1-2
cdr3_nt: TGTGCCAGCAACGACCGGGATCAAAGAGGCTACACCTTC
cdr3_aa: CASNDRDQRGYTF

v_call: TRBV29-1
clone_size: many
d_call: TRBD1
j_call: TRBJ2-7
cdr3_nt: TGCAGCGTTGAAATCGACAGGGTGGGCTACGAGCAGTACTTC
cdr3_aa: CSVEIDRVGYEQYF

v_call: TRBV7-6
clone_size: once
d_call: .
j_call: TRBJ2-5
cdr3_nt: TGTGCCAGCAGTAGGACTGTGCTGGAGACCCAGTACTTC
cdr3_aa: CASSRTVLETQYF

v_call: TRBV15
clone_size: many
d_call: .
j_call: TRBJ1-2
cdr3_nt: TGTGCCACCAGCAGAGACCCAAGGCAGGGGAACTATGGCTACACCTTC
cdr3_aa: CATSRDPRQGNYGYTF

v_call: TRBV24-1
clone_size: .
d_call: TRBD1
j_call: TRBJ2-1
cdr3_nt: TGTGCCACCAGTGACCCCGGGACAGGCACCCATTTCGAATACAATGAGCAGTTCTTC
cdr3_aa: CATSDPGTGTHFEYNEQFF

v_call: TRBV2
clone_size: .
d_call: TRBD2
j_call: TRBJ2-7
cdr3_nt: TGTGCCAGCAGTGAGGGACTAGCGGGAGGACCGTCCTACGAGCAGTACTTC
cdr3_aa: CASSEGLAGGPSYEQYF

v_call: TRBV5-1
clone_size: many
d_call: TRBD1
j_call: TRBJ1-3
cdr3_nt: TGCGCCAGCAGCACCGGACAGGGTTGGGACATATATTTT
cdr3_aa: CASSTGQGWDIYF

v_call: TRBV4-1
clone_size: many
d_call: .
j_call: TRBJ1-1
cdr3_nt: TGCGCCAGCAGCCAAGATTGGGGGATGAACACTGAAGCTTTCTTT
cdr3_aa: CASSQDWGMNTEAFF

v_call: TRBV15
clone_size: .
d_call: TRBD2
j_call: TRBJ2-7
cdr3_nt: TGTGCCACCAGCCCGGGGACTAGCGGCTACGAGCAGTACTTC
cdr3_aa: CATSPGTSGYEQYF

v_call: TRBV19
clone_size: many
d_call: .
j_call: TRBJ2-7
cdr3_nt: TGTGCCAGTAGTATAGTACCCGGGAAGGTAGTCTACGAGCAGTACTTC
cdr3_aa: CASSIVPGKVVYEQYF

v_call: TRBV12-3/TRBV12-4
clone_size: .
d_call: TRBD1
j_call: TRBJ1-6
cdr3_nt: TGTGCCAGCAGTGGCGGGACAGCTAATTCACCCCTCCACTTT
cdr3_aa: CASSGGTANSPLHF

v_call: TRBV7-9
clone_size: many
d_call: .
j_call: TRBJ2-7
cdr3_nt: TGTGCCAGCACCGACGAAGGGGAGCAGTACTTC
cdr3_aa: CASTDEGEQYF

v_call: TRBV10-2
clone_size: many
d_call: .
j_call: TRBJ1-2
cdr3_nt: TGCGCCAGCAGAGGCAGGGGATCCTATGGCTACACCTTC
cdr3_aa: CASRGRGSYGYTF

v_call: TRBV7-2
clone_size: many
d_call: .
j_call: TRBJ2-3
cdr3_nt: TGTGCCAGCAGCTTAGTCGGCGGGAACACAGATACGCAGTATTTT
cdr3_aa: CASSLVGGNTDTQYF

v_call: TRBV9
clone_size: few
d_call: .
j_call: TRBJ1-4
cdr3_nt: TGTGCCAGCAGCGGCAGAGGTTCAACTAATGAAAAACTGTTTTTT
cdr3_aa: CASSGRGSTNEKLFF

v_call: TRBV2
clone_size: .
d_call: TRBD2
j_call: TRBJ2-7
cdr3_nt: TGTGCCAGCAGTTACCCCCTTAGGAGAGGCGGGAGCGACGAGCAGTACTTC
cdr3_aa: CASSYPLRRGGSDEQYF

v_call: TRBV3-1
clone_size: .
d_call: .
j_call: TRBJ1-1
cdr3_nt: TGTGCCAGCAGCGTTGGAGTCACATCGAACACTGAAGCTTTCTTT
cdr3_aa: CASSVGVTSNTEAFF

v_call: TRBV7-9
clone_size: .
d_call: .
j_call: TRBJ1-4
cdr3_nt: TGTGCCAGCAGCTCGCCGGCTGGGCAGAATGAAAAACTGTTTTTT
cdr3_aa: CASSSPAGQNEKLFF

v_call: TRBV10-3
clone_size: .
d_call: .
j_call: TRBJ1-1
cdr3_nt: TGTGCCATCAGTGAAGAGGGTTGGGCAGCTTTCTTT
cdr3_aa: CAISEEGWAAFF

v_call: TRBV6-6
clone_size: .
d_call: TRBD1
j_call: TRBJ1-4
cdr3_nt: TGTGCCAGCAGCGGACAGGTCTACGAAAAACTGTTTTTT
cdr3_aa: CASSGQVYEKLFF

v_call: TRBV7-9
clone_size: many
d_call: .
j_call: TRBJ2-7
cdr3_nt: TGTGCCAGCAGCTTAGTGTCAGGGATGGGGTACGAGCAGTACTTC
cdr3_aa: CASSLVSGMGYEQYF

v_call: TRBV30
clone_size: .
d_call: .
j_call: TRBJ2-2
cdr3_nt: TGTGCCTGGAGTGTATTCACTCGGGGAACCGGGGAGCTGTTTTTT
cdr3_aa: CAWSVFTRGTGELFF

v_call: TRBV6-2/TRBV6-3
clone_size: few
d_call: .
j_call: TRBJ2-7
cdr3_nt: TGTGCCAGCAGTTACAAGGATCTATCCTCCTACGAGCAGTACTTC
cdr3_aa: CASSYKDLSSYEQYF

v_call: TRBV2
clone_size: .
d_call: .
j_call: TRBJ1-2
cdr3_nt: TGTGCCAGCAGTGAAGAGGGGCCGTCTGTTGGCTACACCTTC
cdr3_aa: CASSEEGPSVGYTF

v_call: TRBV29-1
clone_size: .
d_call: .
j_call: TRBJ2-7
cdr3_nt: TGCAGCGCTCGGACAGATAGGTACGAGCAGTACTTC
cdr3_aa: CSARTDRYEQYF

v_call: TRBV24-1
clone_size: .
d_call: .
j_call: TRBJ2-2
cdr3_nt: TGTGCCACCAGTGATTCGGGGGACACCGGGGAGCTGTTTTTT
cdr3_aa: CATSDSGDTGELFF

v_call: TRBV7-9
clone_size: many
d_call: TRBD1
j_call: TRBJ1-1
cdr3_nt: TGTGCCAGCAGCTACGGGACAGAGTTGAACACTGAAGCTTTCTTT
cdr3_aa: CASSYGTELNTEAFF

v_call: TRBV6-5
clone_size: many
d_call: .
j_call: TRBJ2-7
cdr3_nt: TGTGCCAGCAGTTACTCCAAACCGGGACGAAGAAAGGACGAGCAGTACTTC
cdr3_aa: CASSYSKPGRRKDEQYF

v_call: TRBV2
clone_size: .
d_call: .
j_call: TRBJ2-7
cdr3_nt: TGTGCCAGCTTAGAACTTTCCTCCTACGAGCAGTACTTC
cdr3_aa: CASLELSSYEQYF

v_call: TRBV29-1
clone_size: .
d_call: .
j_call: TRBJ1-5
cdr3_nt: TGCAGCTCACCAGGGTTGGGCAATCAGCCCCAGCATTTT
cdr3_aa: CSSPGLGNQPQHF

v_call: TRBV7-2
clone_size: .
d_call: .
j_call: TRBJ1-5
cdr3_nt: TGTGCCAGCAGCTATGGGGGAGAAGAGACCCAGCATTTT
cdr3_aa: CASSYGGEETQHF

v_call: TRBV24-1
clone_size: .
d_call: TRBD2
j_call: TRBJ2-2
cdr3_nt: TGTGCCACCAGTGATTTGAGACGGGAGGGCCAAGGGGAGCTGCTTTTT
cdr3_aa: CATSDLRREGQGELLF

v_call: TRBV24-1
clone_size: .
d_call: .
j_call: TRBJ2-2
cdr3_nt: TGTGCCACCAGTCCAGCCAACACTGGGGAGCCGTTTTTT
cdr3_aa: CATSPANTGEPFF

v_call: TRBV3-1
clone_size: many
d_call: .
j_call: TRBJ2-7
cdr3_nt: TGTGCCAGCAGCCAAGGCCGAGGGACCTACGAGCAGTACTTC
cdr3_aa: CASSQGRGTYEQYF

v_call: TRBV6-2/TRBV6-3
clone_size: many
d_call: .
j_call: TRBJ2-7
cdr3_nt: TGTGCCAGCAGTTATCTCATCGAGCAGTACTTC
cdr3_aa: CASSYLIEQYF

v_call: TRBV3-1
clone_size: .
d_call: .
j_call: TRBJ1-3
cdr3_nt: TGTGCCAGCAGCCAAGGTGTTAGCTCTGGAAACACCATATATTTT
cdr3_aa: CASSQGVSSGNTIYF

v_call: TRBV20-1
clone_size: .
d_call: TRBD2
j_call: TRBJ2-1
cdr3_nt: TGCAGTACTAGCGGGAGGGGGACTGAGCAGTTCTTC
cdr3_aa: CSTSGRGTEQFF

v_call: TRBV12-3/TRBV12-4
clone_size: many
d_call: .
j_call: TRBJ1-1
cdr3_nt: TGTGCCAGCAGTTTAAGTCCCAGGTTGAACACTGAAGCTTTCTTT
cdr3_aa: CASSLSPRLNTEAFF

v_call: TRBV7-2
clone_size: .
d_call: .
j_call: TRBJ1-6
cdr3_nt: TGTGCCAGCAGCCTGACGGGGGAGGGTTCACCCCTCCACTTT
cdr3_aa: CASSLTGEGSPLHF

v_call: TRBV27
clone_size: many
d_call: .
j_call: TRBJ2-7
cdr3_nt: TGTGCCAGCAGCTTAGGCGGGTACGAGCAGTACTTC
cdr3_aa: CASSLGGYEQYF

v_call: TRBV6-2/TRBV6-3
clone_size: many
d_call: .
j_call: TRBJ2-7
cdr3_nt: TGTGCCAGCAGTTACTCATCCGGACACGAGCAGTACTTC
cdr3_aa: CASSYSSGHEQYF

v_call: TRBV15
clone_size: .
d_call: .
j_call: TRBJ2-6
cdr3_nt: TGTGCCTGCAGTGAGAAAGGGTTATCTGGGGCCAACGTCCTGACTTTC
cdr3_aa: CACSEKGLSGANVLTF

v_call: TRBV12-5
clone_size: many
d_call: .
j_call: TRBJ2-7
cdr3_nt: TGTGCTAGTGGTTACCGCGGACGCCTCACGGACGAGCAGTACTTC
cdr3_aa: CASGYRGRLTDEQYF

v_call: TRBV20-1
clone_size: .
d_call: .
j_call: TRBJ2-5
cdr3_nt: TGCAGTGCTAGGAGTAATCCGGGACACGGTGAGACCCAGTACTTC
cdr3_aa: CSARSNPGHGETQYF

v_call: TRBV11-3
clone_size: many
d_call: .
j_call: TRBJ1-1
cdr3_nt: TGTGCTAGCAGCTCTGGGCCAGCGAACACTGAAGCTTTCTTT
cdr3_aa: CASSSGPANTEAFF

v_call: TRBV15
clone_size: many
d_call: .
j_call: TRBJ1-1
cdr3_nt: TGTGCCACCAGCAGAGATGTCGGGAGGGGAGAAGCTTTCTTT
cdr3_aa: CATSRDVGRGEAFF

v_call: TRBV7-8
clone_size: .
d_call: TRBD1
j_call: TRBJ1-6
cdr3_nt: TGTGCCAGCAGCTTAGAGACAGGGGGTAATTCACCCCTCCACTTT
cdr3_aa: CASSLETGGNSPLHF

v_call: TRBV24-1
clone_size: .
d_call: .
j_call: TRBJ2-5
cdr3_nt: TGTGCCACCAGTGGGTTGGGGGCGGCAGGAGAGACCCAGTACTTC
cdr3_aa: CATSGLGAAGETQYF

v_call: TRBV6-1
clone_size: .
d_call: .
j_call: TRBJ2-7
cdr3_nt: TGTGCCAGCAGTGGACCAGGAACCTACGAGCAGTACTTC
cdr3_aa: CASSGPGTYEQYF

v_call: TRBV6-1
clone_size: many
d_call: TRBD2
j_call: TRBJ2-5
cdr3_nt: TGTGCCAGCATGGGACTAGCGGAAGAGACCCAGTACTTC
cdr3_aa: CASMGLAEETQYF